A single sample is the source of the 31 T cell receptor beta chains below, sequenced in a study of Graves' ophthalmopathy and Graves' hyperthyroidism. RNA transcripts provided the template for amplifying TCR beta CDR3 regions. Scientists carried out first-round RT-PCR using HTBI primers and then a second-round multiplex PCR. TCRdb re-derived calls from the multiplex PCR reads in MiXCR, one entry per CDR3 protein. Counted here are 600,000 to 700,000 distinct CDR3 sequences, over 40% occurring once; the ten biggest clones make up roughly 3%. Sequencing used peripheral blood. Source of these receptors: an adult man with Graves' ophthalmopathy.

In this sample, this clonotype turned up many times. The chain employs TRBV9 and TRBJ2-7; D might be TRBD2 (5 bases). Trimming left V 0 bases short and J 0 bases short, with 7 bases between. The CDR3 is 14 residues long. CDR1 and CDR2 from the germline V gene are SGDLS and YYNGEE. The CDR3 protein is CASSVEGSSYEQYF. CDR3 in DNA: TGTGCCAGCAGCGTAGAAGGGAGCTCCTACGAGCAGTACTTC. The whole variable domain, filled in from reference TRBV9 and TRBJ2-7, reads DSGVTQTPKHLITATGQRVTLRCSPRSGDLSVYWYQQSLDQGLQFLIQYYNGEERAKGNILERFSAQQFPDLHSELNLSSLELGDSALYFCASSVEGSSYEQYFGPGTRLTVT.

The sample holds many counts of this clonotype. The chain employs TRBV14 and TRBJ2-5, with D unresolved. The V end was cut by 0 bases, the J end by 2 bases, with 4 bases between. This CDR3 region has 13 residues. Germline V CDR1 and CDR2: SGHDN, FVKESK. The CDR3 sequence is CASSQDFQETQYF. CDR3 sequence (DNA): TGTGCCAGCAGCCAAGACTTTCAAGAGACCCAGTACTTC.

The chain recombines TRBV2 with TRBJ2-7; no clear D. Trimming shortened V by 5 bases and J by 4 bases, and 18 bases separated the two germline ends. CDR1 and CDR2 from the germline V gene are SNHLY and FYNNEI. The CDR3 covers 15 residues. The CDR3, as DNA: TGTGCCAGCAGTTCCGCGCCTCGGGCGAATTACGAGCAGTACTTC. Protein sequence: CASSSAPRANYEQYF.

This chain joins TRBV25-1 and TRBJ1-1, with D perhaps TRBD1 (6 bases). V gave up 8 bases and J gave up 6 bases, with 16 bases separating them. Germline CDR1 is MGHDK and CDR2 is SYGVNS. CDR3 length: 13 residues. The CDR3 protein is CASSTGLPPEAFF. DNA of the CDR3: TGTGCCAGCTCAACAGGGCTTCCCCCTGAAGCTTTCTTT. The entire variable domain, with the rest obtained from reference TRBV25-1 and TRBJ1-1, is as follows: EADIYQTPRYLVIGTGKKITLECSQTMGHDKMYWYQQDPGMELHLIHYSYGVNSTEKGDLSSESTVSRIRTEHFPLTLESARPSHTSQYLCASSTGLPPEAFFGQGTRLTVV.

At least ten counts were recorded for this clonotype. The J gene is TRBJ1-5, the V gene TRBV19; D remains ambiguous. Trimming stripped 0 bases from V and 5 bases from J, with 11 bases between. Germline CDR1 LNHDA, CDR2 SQIVND (reference sequence). There are 15 residues in the CDR3. CDR3 loop: CASSIDSSFYQPQHF. For the CDR3, the DNA is TGTGCCAGTAGTATAGATTCGAGTTTTTATCAGCCCCAGCATTTT.

This clonotype showed up many times. This rearrangement joins TRBV9 to TRBJ1-2, with D unclear. This CDR3 is built from 12 residues. CDR1 and CDR2 from the germline V gene are SGDLS and YYNGEE. V lost 0 bases to trimming and J lost 7 bases, with 7 bases between them. CDR3 protein: CASSVEGGGYTF. For the CDR3, the DNA is TGTGCCAGCAGCGTAGAAGGTGGTGGCTACACCTTC.

The gene calls are TRBV29-1 and TRBJ1-1; tentative D call: TRBD1 (5 bases). The V end lost 8 bases, the J end lost 5 bases, and 15 bases lay between the germline ends. CDR1 SQVTM and CDR2 ANQGSEA come from the germline V gene. This CDR3 is built from 12 residues. The CDR3 here is CSLYGGGTEAFF. The CDR3 nucleotides are TGCAGCTTGTACGGGGGAGGAACTGAAGCTTTCTTT.

There are a few counts of this clonotype. This sequence joins TRBV7-3 and TRBJ2-2; TRBD1 might be the D (6 bases). CDR3 size: 17 residues. The V gene's germline CDR1 is SGHTA and CDR2 FQGTGA. V was clipped by 0 bases and J by 3 bases, with 14 bases between them. In DNA form, the CDR3 reads TGTGCCAGCAGCTTAACGACACAGGGTTTGGACACCGGGGAGCTGTTTTTT. Protein: CASSLTTQGLDTGELFF.

The V and J genes are TRBV7-9 and TRBJ1-6, with 7 bases lining up with TRBD1. The germline CDR1 and CDR2 sequences are SEHNR and FQNEAQ (reference sequence). V shed 4 bases, J shed 0 bases, and the junction held 3 bases outside the gene matches. CDR3 size: 16 residues. This chain's CDR3 is CASSSQGVSYNSPLHF. CDR3 coding DNA: TGTGCCAGCAGCTCGCAGGGGGTCTCCTATAATTCACCCCTCCACTTT.

The chain carries TRBV29-1 and TRBJ1-4, with a possible D match to TRBD1 (5 bases). CDR1 is SQVTM and CDR2 is ANQGSEA in the germline V gene. Trimming shortened V by 1 base and J by 11 bases, and 17 bases separated the two germline ends. The CDR3 has 14 residues. In DNA form, the CDR3 reads TGCAGCGTTGAAGTGATGGGGGTCGGATGGAAACTGTTTTTT. Amino acids: CSVEVMGVGWKLFF. Full variable domain (outside the CDR3, taken from reference TRBV29-1 and TRBJ1-4): SAVISQKPSRDICQRGTSLTIQCQVDSQVTMMFWYRQQPGQSLTLIATANQGSEATYESGFVIDKFPISRPNLTFSTLTVSNMSPEDSSIYLCSVEVMGVGWKLFFGSGTQLSVL.

CDR3 protein: CTWASRVTEAFF. CDR3 nucleotide sequence: TGCACCTGGGCCTCCCGGGTCACTGAAGCTTTCTTT. The chain combines TRBV29-1 with TRBJ1-1; D not resolved. Germline CDR1 SQVTM, CDR2 ANQGSEA. This CDR3 has 12 amino acids.

This clonotype was detected many times. This CDR3 is CASSEFGKYSNQPQHF. The DNA of the CDR3 is TGCGCCAGCAGTGAGTTCGGGAAATATAGCAATCAGCCCCAGCATTTT. The chain uses TRBV10-2 and TRBJ1-5; D unresolved. Looked up from germline, CDR1 is WSHSY and CDR2 is SAAADI. V lost 1 base and J lost 0, with 10 bases in between. The CDR3 loop spans 16 amino acids.

Ten or more counts support this clonotype. The rearrangement joins TRBV7-9 to TRBJ2-7; D unclear. CDR1 SEHNR and CDR2 FQNEAQ come from the germline V gene (reference sequence). The germline V and J ends were trimmed by 3 bases and 2 bases, with 5 bases remaining between them. This CDR3 is 12 amino acids long. The CDR3 sequence: CASSFKTYEQYF. CDR3 sequence (DNA): TGTGCCAGCAGCTTTAAGACCTACGAGCAGTACTTC.

This clonotype was counted at least ten times. The V gene is TRBV10-2, the J gene TRBJ2-7; 9 bases are a match to TRBD1. Germline trimming cut 6 bases from V and 3 bases from J; bases unmatched to any gene: 6. Per the germline V gene, CDR1 is WSHSY and CDR2 is SAAADI. There are 14 residues in the CDR3. The CDR3 DNA sequence: TGCGCCAGCAGGATCGGGACAGGGTACTACGAGCAGTACTTC. It encodes CASRIGTGYYEQYF.

This clonotype was detected ten times or more. Here the CDR3 reads CSARDIGRDGYTF. CDR3 DNA sequence: TGCAGTGCTAGAGATATTGGCAGGGACGGCTACACCTTC. The chain recombines TRBV20-1 with TRBJ1-2; D might be TRBD1 (5 bases). V was clipped by 0 bases and J by 8 bases, with 13 bases between them. Germline CDR1 reads DFQATT; CDR2 reads SNEGSKA (reference sequence). The CDR3 consists of 13 residues.

Only one count was recorded for this clonotype. The chain has TRBV12-3 or TRBV12-4 and TRBJ2-5; maybe TRBD1 (6 bases). The CDR3 runs to 13 residues. V dropped 6 bases and J dropped 2 bases, with 10 bases sitting between them. The CDR3 DNA reads TGTGCCAGCAGGAGGGGGTTACAAGAGACCCAGTACTTC. Its protein product is CASRRGLQETQYF.

This clonotype has at least ten counts. The chain recombines TRBV7-2 with TRBJ1-1; D gene uncertain. The CDR3 has 13 residues. Germline loops: CDR1 SGHTA, CDR2 FQGNSA. The germline V and J ends were trimmed by 8 bases and 0 bases, with 10 bases remaining between them. CDR3 loop: CASGLNMNTEAFF. In nucleotides, the CDR3 is TGTGCCAGCGGATTAAACATGAACACTGAAGCTTTCTTT.

This chain uses TRBV29-1 with TRBJ2-5, with 9 bases identical to TRBD2. Germline loops: CDR1 SQVTM, CDR2 ANQGSEA. The length of the CDR3 is 13 residues. The J segment lost 5 bases and the V segment lost 7 bases, leaving 8 bases of the junction unmatched. The CDR3 sequence is CSALSGRSETQYF. The CDR3 DNA sequence: TGCAGCGCCTTAAGCGGGAGGAGTGAGACCCAGTACTTC.

This clonotype was counted ten times or more. The rearrangement uses TRBV9 and TRBJ1-2, with D uncertain. Germline CDR1 and CDR2: SGDLS and YYNGEE. This CDR3 has 12 residues. Between the trimmed V and J ends, which lost 4 bases and 7 bases, there was a span of 11 bases. The CDR3, as DNA: TGTGCCAGCAGCCCTAACCGGGGTGGCTACACCTTC. It specifies CASSPNRGGYTF.

In DNA, the CDR3 is TGTGCCAGCAGCCGAGCCGGGTATGGACAGCCCCAGCATTTT. This translates into CASSRAGYGQPQHF. V usage is TRBV9 and J usage is TRBJ1-5, with D unresolved. The V end was cut by 4 bases, the J end by 7 bases, with 15 bases between. The CDR3 runs 14 residues. Germline values: CDR1 SGDLS, CDR2 YYNGEE.

This clonotype has ten or more counts. The chain joins TRBV10-3 to TRBJ2-5; 13 bases are a match to TRBD2. V was pared by 2 bases and J by 5 bases, with 5 bases of the junction left unmatched. The CDR3 covers 16 residues. Germline V gene data show CDR1 as ENHRY and CDR2 as SYGVKD. The CDR3 DNA sequence: TGTGCCATCAGTGAGGGACTAGCGGGAGTACGTGAGACCCAGTACTTC. It yields the protein CAISEGLAGVRETQYF.

The V call is TRBV2, the J call TRBJ2-5, with D tentatively TRBD1 (5 bases). The V gene's germline CDR1 is SNHLY and CDR2 FYNNEI. Trimming shortened V by 3 bases and J by 7 bases, and 12 bases separated the two germline ends. CDR3 size: 13 residues. The CDR3: CASSETAQGTQYF. The CDR3 coding sequence is TGTGCCAGCAGTGAGACAGCCCAGGGGACCCAGTACTTC.

This clonotype was detected ten times or more. The rearrangement uses TRBV7-3 and TRBJ2-2; 7 bases align to TRBD1. The CDR3 loop spans 13 amino acids. Germline V gene lookup returns CDR1 SGHTA and CDR2 FQGTGA. The V and J ends lost 4 bases and 4 bases, in that order; junction bases with no gene match: 0. The CDR3 sequence is CASSWDSTGELFF. The CDR3 DNA sequence: TGTGCCAGCAGCTGGGACAGCACCGGGGAGCTGTTTTTT.

The genes are TRBV15 and TRBJ2-7; 7 nucleotides agree with TRBD1. The J call may be wrong; the DNA end is better matched by TRBJ2-4. Germline CDR1 is LNHNV and CDR2 is YYDKDF (reference sequence). The CDR3 sequence is 16 residues long. CDR3 residues: CATSRAMTGSKNIQYF. The CDR3, as DNA: TGTGCCACCAGCAGAGCCATGACAGGGTCCAAAAACATTCAGTACTTC.

This chain joins TRBV7-8 and TRBJ2-5, with 7 nucleotides matching TRBD1. The J call may not be correct, given that the DNA end is closer to TRBJ2-1. The CDR3 has 15 amino acids. Germline values: CDR1 SGHVS, CDR2 FQNEAQ. DNA for the CDR3: TGTGCCAGCAGCATGACAGGGACGATGACAATTGAGCAGTTCTTC. It translates to CASSMTGTMTIEQFF.

V gene TRBV29-1 combines with J gene TRBJ1-5; D is perhaps TRBD1 (6 bases). Germline CDR1 and CDR2: SQVTM and ANQGSEA. The CDR3 covers 12 residues. Between the trimmed V and J ends, which lost 7 bases and 11 bases, there was a span of 18 bases. DNA of the CDR3: TGCAGCGCCCGCACAGGGAGAGAGACCCAGCATTTT. The encoded protein is CSARTGRETQHF. Full variable domain (rest looked up from reference TRBV29-1 and TRBJ1-5): SAVISQKPSRDICQRGTSLTIQCQVDSQVTMMFWYRQQPGQSLTLIATANQGSEATYESGFVIDKFPISRPNLTFSTLTVSNMSPEDSSIYLCSARTGRETQHFGDGTRLSIL.

The chain recombines TRBV7-6 with TRBJ1-3; 7 bases are shared with TRBD1. Germline CDR1 SGHVS, CDR2 FNYEAQ. CDR3 length equals 18 residues. Germline trimming cut 1 base from V and 2 bases from J; bases unmatched to any gene: 11. The CDR3 DNA reads as TGTGCCAGCAGCTTAGAACCACCGACAGGGTTCGCTGGAAACACCATATATTTT. Translating it yields CASSLEPPTGFAGNTIYF.

Ten or more counts support this clonotype. This chain uses TRBV10-2 with TRBJ1-6; D is uncertain. Germline V gives CDR1 WSHSY, CDR2 SAAADI. V was clipped by 7 bases and J by 5 bases, with 9 bases between them. CDR3 length: 13 amino acids. The CDR3: CASIRGDNSPLHF. The CDR3 DNA reads as TGCGCCAGCATCCGGGGAGATAATTCACCCCTCCACTTT.

At least ten counts were recorded for this clonotype. V gene TRBV15 combines with J gene TRBJ2-5, with 7 nucleotides matching TRBD1. Germline V gene sequence: CDR1 LNHNV, CDR2 YYDKDF (reference sequence). J lost 4 bases, V lost 4 bases, and 6 bases had no gene match. This CDR3 is built from 14 residues. This chain's CDR3 is CATSTGQVGETQYF. The CDR3 nucleotides read TGTGCCACCAGCACCGGACAGGTCGGAGAGACCCAGTACTTC. The complete variable domain, with remaining parts taken from reference TRBV15 and TRBJ2-5, reads DAMVIQNPRYQVTQFGKPVTLSCSQTLNHNVMYWYQQKSSQAPKLLFHYYDKDFNNEADTPDNFQSRRPNTSFCFLDIRSPGLGDTAMYLCATSTGQVGETQYFGPGTRLLVL.

This clonotype was counted a single time. The rearrangement links TRBV6-2 or TRBV6-3 to TRBJ2-1; 7 positions agree with TRBD2. The CDR3 contains 15 residues. Trimming took 2 bases from V and 9 from J; bases not matched to a gene: 10. Germline CDR1 MNHEY, CDR2 SVGEGT. The CDR3 sequence is CASSYRLAASGEQFF. The CDR3 nucleotides are TGTGCCAGCAGTTACCGCCTAGCGGCCAGCGGTGAGCAGTTCTTC.

At least ten counts were recorded for this clonotype. For the CDR3, the DNA is TGTGCCTGGAGTGTATCTATGAACACTGAAGCTTTCTTT. It yields the protein CAWSVSMNTEAFF. The chain uses TRBV30 and TRBJ1-1, with D unresolved. Trimming took off 0 bases at V and 0 bases at J, with 5 bases between the two ends. CDR3 length: 13 residues. The germline CDR1 and CDR2 sequences are GTSNPN and SVGIG (reference sequence).